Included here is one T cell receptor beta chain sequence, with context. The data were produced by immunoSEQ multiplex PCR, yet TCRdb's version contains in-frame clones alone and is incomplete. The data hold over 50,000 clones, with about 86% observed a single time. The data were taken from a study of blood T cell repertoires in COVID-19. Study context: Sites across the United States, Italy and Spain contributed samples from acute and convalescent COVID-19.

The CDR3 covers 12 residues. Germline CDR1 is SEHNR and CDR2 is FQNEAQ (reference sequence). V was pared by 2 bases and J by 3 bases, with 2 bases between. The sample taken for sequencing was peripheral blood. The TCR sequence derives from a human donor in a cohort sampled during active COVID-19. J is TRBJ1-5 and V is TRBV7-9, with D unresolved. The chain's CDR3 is CASSLLNQPQHF. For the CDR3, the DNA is TGTGCCAGCAGCTTACTCAATCAGCCCCAGCATTTT.